This T cell receptor beta chain stems from a study of cytomegalovirus exposure and HLA in healthy donors. Study context: From donors who were HLA-typed, an early data release held approximately 84 million unique TCRs.

The CDR3 consists of 14 residues. The germline CDR1 and CDR2 sequences are SGHRS and YFSETQ. With 1 base removed from V and 4 bases from J, the gap between germline ends came to 9 bases. The study ran its PCR with 60 Vbeta and 13 Jbeta primers. Here immunoSEQ multiplex PCR was the method, and the copy in TCRdb shows in-frame clones only, minus some. The sample has about 160,000 clones, 77% seen once. Material: PBMCs. The chain carries TRBV5-1 and TRBJ1-5; possible D gene TRBD1, 5 bases. The receptor was derived from a man aged 45-65 years in good health and CMV-seropositive. The CDR3 spells CASSLSGWNQPQHF. DNA of the CDR3: TGCGCCAGCAGCTTGTCAGGGTGGAATCAGCCCCAGCATTTT.